The next 16 T cell receptor beta chains were all read from a single sample in a study of Ad26.COV2.S vaccination and SARS-CoV-2 variants. This sample's treatment: about 20 received Ad26.COV2.S at low or high dose, single or two shots; several received placebo; per-sample allocation not given. The samples date from day 63 after the first vaccine or placebo injection. Libraries were prepared by immunoSEQ multiplex PCR; TCRdb keeps only in-frame clonotypes and omits some of them. The sample carries roughly 700,000 clones, 89% recorded once. This specimen consisted of peripheral blood, obtained in a trial of Ad26.COV2.S vaccine versus placebo. The receptors shown here come from a person between 18 and 65 years old who received the Ad26.COV2.S COVID-19 vaccine or a placebo.

This clone has just one count. The CDR3: CASRRGLSNTGELFF. CDR3 DNA sequence: TGTGCCAGCAGGCGGGGACTTTCCAACACCGGGGAGCTGTTTTTT. The V gene is TRBV2, the J gene TRBJ2-2; D might be TRBD2 (6 bases). V dropped 6 bases and J dropped 2 bases, with 13 bases sitting between them. Germline V gives CDR1 SNHLY, CDR2 FYNNEI. There are 15 residues in the CDR3.

The V and J genes are TRBV7-2 and TRBJ2-1; unclear D gene. The CDR3 is 11 amino acids. From germline, CDR1 is SGHTA and CDR2 FQGNSA. The germline V and J ends were trimmed by 4 bases and 9 bases, with 7 bases remaining between them. CDR3 DNA: TGTGCCAGCAGCTCGGCCCCTGAGCAGTTCTTC. Translation gives CASSSAPEQFF.

Remarks on this clone: The same CDR3 can be traced to other DNA sequences in this sample. The V and J genes are TRBV5-6 and TRBJ1-6; D perhaps matches TRBD1 (5 bases). The CDR3 length is 13 residues. Germline V gene sequence: CDR1 SGHDT, CDR2 YYEEEE. Trimming shortened V by 2 bases and J by 7 bases, and 7 bases separated the two germline ends. The CDR3 spells CASSFGGNSPLHF. As DNA, the CDR3 is TGTGCCAGCAGCTTTGGGGGAAATTCACCCCTCCACTTT. The full variable domain, with the rest looked up from reference TRBV5-6 and TRBJ1-6, is DAGVTQSPTHLIKTRGQQVTLRCSPKSGHDTVSWYQQALGQGPQFIFQYYEEEERQRGNFPDRFSGHQFPNYSSELNVNALLLGDSALYLCASSFGGNSPLHFGNGTRLTVT.

CDR3 coding DNA: TGTGCCAGCAGCCAAGCGACAGGGGCTGACGAGCAGTACTTC. Encoded protein: CASSQATGADEQYF. The chain recombines TRBV3-1 (or the pseudogene TRBV3-2) with TRBJ2-7; 8 bases are shared with TRBD1. This CDR3 has 14 amino acids. Per the germline V gene, CDR1 is LGHDT and CDR2 is YNNKEL (reference sequence). The V and J ends lost 1 base and 5 bases, in that order; junction bases with no gene match: 4.

This clone was picked up one time. The chain carries TRBV14 and TRBJ1-1; no reliable D call. There are 13 residues in the CDR3. V shed 6 bases and J shed 4 bases, with 12 bases lying between them. Germline assignment: CDR1 SGHDN and CDR2 FVKESK. The CDR3 reads CASRKQRLTEAFF. As DNA, the CDR3 is TGTGCCAGCAGGAAACAGAGGCTCACTGAAGCTTTCTTT.

The chain couples TRBV7-2 to TRBJ2-1, with 7 bases lining up with TRBD1. In germline, CDR1 is SGHTA, CDR2 FQGNSA. After removal of 3 bases from V and 4 bases from J, the junction contained 9 bases not matched to a gene. This CDR3 is built from 16 residues. CDR3 DNA sequence: TGTGCCAGCAGCTTTCCGACAGGGACCCTATACAATGAGCAGTTCTTC. It is translated as CASSFPTGTLYNEQFF.

This rearrangement joins TRBV4-1 to TRBJ2-3, with a possible D match to TRBD2 (6 bases). Per germline, CDR1 MGHRA and CDR2 YSYEKL. V was shortened by 0 bases and J by 9 bases, with 10 bases between the two germline ends. The CDR3 spans 13 residues. In DNA form, the CDR3 reads TGCGCCAGCAGCCAAGATTATAGCGGCACGCAGTATTTT. Translation gives CASSQDYSGTQYF.

The chain joins TRBV6-1 to TRBJ1-4, with 7 bases lining up with TRBD1. V was pared by 0 bases and J by 4 bases, with 11 bases of the junction left unmatched. The CDR3 runs 18 residues. Germline V gene data show CDR1 as MNHNS and CDR2 as SASEGT. CDR3 residues: CASSEADRVYPYNEKLFF. The CDR3 DNA is TGTGCCAGCAGTGAAGCAGACAGGGTCTATCCCTATAATGAAAAACTGTTTTTT.

CDR3 residues: CASGLVLAGGRTGELFF. CDR3 DNA sequence: TGTGCTAGTGGTTTGGTACTAGCGGGGGGGCGTACCGGGGAGCTGTTTTTT. The chain couples TRBV12-5 to TRBJ2-2; 13 bases map to TRBD2. V lost 0 bases to trimming and J lost 5 bases; unmatched junction nucleotides: 3. Germline CDR1 is LGHNT and CDR2 is FRNRAP. CDR3 length: 17 amino acids.

This chain joins TRBV5-1 and TRBJ2-5, with D perhaps TRBD1 (6 bases). V was pared by 5 bases and J by 3 bases, with 20 bases between. The CDR3 loop spans 16 amino acids. Per the germline V gene, CDR1 is SGHRS and CDR2 is YFSETQ. The CDR3 reads CASSKPTGTLEETQYF. CDR3 DNA: TGCGCCAGCAGTAAACCTACCGGGACACTGGAAGAGACCCAGTACTTC. The full variable domain, with the rest looked up from reference TRBV5-1 and TRBJ2-5, is KAGVTQTPRYLIKTRGQQVTLSCSPISGHRSVSWYQQTPGQGLQFLFEYFSETQRNKGNFPGRFSGRQFSNSRSEMNVSTLELGDSALYLCASSKPTGTLEETQYFGPGTRLLVL.

A remark on this clone: Other DNA sequences within the sample encode an identical CDR3. The V call is TRBV5-1, the J call TRBJ1-3, with D unclear. CDR1 is SGHRS, CDR2 YFSETQ, per germline. Trimming took off 0 bases at V and 1 base at J, with 5 bases between the two ends. The CDR3 sequence is 14 residues long. The CDR3 sequence: CASSLGDSGNTIYF. The DNA of the CDR3 is TGCGCCAGCAGCTTGGGGGATTCTGGAAACACCATATATTTT. The full variable domain, rest sourced from reference TRBV5-1 and TRBJ1-3, is KAGVTQTPRYLIKTRGQQVTLSCSPISGHRSVSWYQQTPGQGLQFLFEYFSETQRNKGNFPGRFSGRQFSNSRSEMNVSTLELGDSALYLCASSLGDSGNTIYFGEGSWLTVV.

In DNA, the CDR3 is TGTGCCAGCAGCGCCAGGGAAGGCAAAAACATTCAGTACTTC. Translating it yields CASSAREGKNIQYF. V usage is TRBV7-9 and J usage is TRBJ2-4; weak D call: TRBD1 (5 bases). Looked up from germline, CDR1 is SEHNR and CDR2 is FQNEAQ (reference sequence). The V end was cut by 5 bases, the J end by 3 bases, with 11 bases between. The CDR3 contains 14 residues.

V usage is TRBV2 and J usage is TRBJ1-1; D call uncertain. Germline V gene data show CDR1 as SNHLY and CDR2 as FYNNEI. The CDR3 totals 14 residues. Trimming removed 5 bases from V and 0 bases from J, with 10 bases in between. CDR3 sequence: CASSYPGVNTEAFF. In DNA, the CDR3 is TGTGCCAGCAGTTACCCCGGGGTGAACACTGAAGCTTTCTTT. The entire variable domain, with the rest obtained from reference TRBV2 and TRBJ1-1, is as follows: EPEVTQTPSHQVTQMGQEVILRCVPISNHLYFYWYRQILGQKVEFLVSFYNNEISEKSEIFDDQFSVERPDGSNFTLKIRSTKLEDSAMYFCASSYPGVNTEAFFGQGTRLTVV.

The chain is built from TRBV5-1 and TRBJ1-4, with 7 nucleotides matching TRBD1. Germline V gives CDR1 SGHRS, CDR2 YFSETQ. The junction had 3 bases not matched to a gene; V was cut back by 3 bases and J by 7 bases. CDR3 size: 13 residues. The DNA of the CDR3 is TGCGCCAGCAGCTGGACAGGAGCTGAAAAACTGTTTTTT. It codes for CASSWTGAEKLFF.

The chain employs TRBV15 and TRBJ1-6; a possible D gene is TRBD1 (5 bases). Germline V gives CDR1 LNHNV, CDR2 YYDKDF (reference sequence). The CDR3 spans 16 residues. Trimming cost V 1 base and J 8 bases, with 15 bases left between them. The CDR3 loop reads CATSRGDGGRDSPLHF. Written as DNA, the CDR3 is TGTGCCACCAGCAGAGGGGACGGTGGACGTGATTCACCCCTCCACTTT.

This clone was detected a few times. J is TRBJ2-1 and V is TRBV18; D possibly corresponds to TRBD1 (6 bases). Germline-derived CDR1 and CDR2 are KGHSH and LQKENI. Trimming took 4 bases from V and 2 from J, leaving 12 bases between them. This CDR3 has 15 amino acids. CDR3 sequence: CASSLPGEPYNEQFF. CDR3 bases: TGTGCCAGCTCACTCCCAGGGGAGCCCTACAATGAGCAGTTCTTC.